Listed here are 2 T cell receptor beta chains from one sample, sequenced in a study of T cell clonotyping in hematopoietic cell transplantation. Specified time point: recipient sample about 28 days before transplant, after cytoreduction. Clones were sequenced by immunoSEQ multiplex PCR, and TCRdb holds only the in-frame ones, with some missing. The table has several thousand clones, 87% seen once. The specimen comprised peripheral blood mononuclear cells, sampled before stem cell transplant. The receptor set was obtained from a woman between 55 and 75 years old with acute myeloid leukemia. Some clones in this sample may be carry-over from other donors' samples.

The J gene is TRBJ2-1, the V gene TRBV2, with a tentative D call TRBD1 (7 bases). CDR1 and CDR2 (germline): SNHLY, FYNNEI. The length of the CDR3 is 12 residues. Trimming pared 8 bases from V and 8 bases from J, leaving 13 bases between. CDR3 coding DNA: TGTGCCAGCCTAGACAGGGAGGATGAGCAGTTCTTC. It encodes CASLDREDEQFF.

The chain uses TRBV4-1 and TRBJ1-1, with 7 bases aligning to TRBD1. Germline V lookup: CDR1 MGHRA, CDR2 YSYEKL. CDR3 length: 12 amino acids. The ends lost 6 bases at V and 7 bases at J; junction bases unmatched: 5. The CDR3 loop is CASSRWDSEAFF. CDR3 DNA sequence: TGCGCCAGCAGTCGTTGGGACAGTGAAGCTTTCTTT.